This T cell receptor beta chain was sequenced during a study of human CD4 T cells and Enterobacteriaceae. CDR3 size: 13 residues. Looked up from germline, CDR1 is MNHEY and CDR2 is SVGAGI. Trimming stripped 5 bases from V and 8 bases from J, with 15 bases between. Deep-level sequencing, detecting one cell in 200,000, covered ex vivo memory CD4+. Sequencing used immunoSEQ multiplex PCR; TCRdb keeps in-frame clones, though not all of them. The sample yields about 29,000 clones, just under 85% seen once. Memory CD4+ T cells were sorted as all CD4+ cells except CD45RA+CCR7+CD95- naive cells, over 95% pure. Healthy donors' blood was sourced from blood donation centers in Switzerland. Total CD4+ T cells and monocytes came from CD4/CD14 microbead positive selection.

This receptor was taken from a human donor in good health. V and J are TRBV6-5 and TRBJ1-1; no clear D. Sequenced material: memory CD4+ T cells from blood. The CDR3 nucleotides read TGTGCCAGCAGTCGTACTATGTGGGAGGAAGCTTTCTTT. This encodes CASSRTMWEEAFF.